This TCR beta chain was profiled in a study of naive and memory T cell subsets. Alpha and beta constant region primers primed reverse transcription for blood and skin samples. A single record per CDR3 protein comes from TCRdb applying MiXCR to the 5' RACE reads. Here the sample spans tens of thousands of distinct CDR3 sequences, 3.5% to 5% being singletons. This clonotype was seen ten or more times. Whole-blood samples were less than 3 ml of peripheral blood from healthy adult volunteers. The library had UMIs added by 3' ligation of an oligonucleotide to TCR cDNA. V shed 0 bases and J shed 8 bases, with 14 bases lying between them. CDR1 and CDR2 (germline): LNHNV, YYDKDF (reference sequence). This CDR3 is built from 15 residues.

V gene TRBV15 combines with J gene TRBJ2-1; TRBD1 or TRBD2 may be the D gene (6 bases each). This receptor was obtained from a male donor in good health. CDR3: CATSRDTGASDEQFF. The CDR3 DNA is TGTGCCACCAGCAGAGATACGGGGGCCAGCGATGAGCAGTTCTTC.